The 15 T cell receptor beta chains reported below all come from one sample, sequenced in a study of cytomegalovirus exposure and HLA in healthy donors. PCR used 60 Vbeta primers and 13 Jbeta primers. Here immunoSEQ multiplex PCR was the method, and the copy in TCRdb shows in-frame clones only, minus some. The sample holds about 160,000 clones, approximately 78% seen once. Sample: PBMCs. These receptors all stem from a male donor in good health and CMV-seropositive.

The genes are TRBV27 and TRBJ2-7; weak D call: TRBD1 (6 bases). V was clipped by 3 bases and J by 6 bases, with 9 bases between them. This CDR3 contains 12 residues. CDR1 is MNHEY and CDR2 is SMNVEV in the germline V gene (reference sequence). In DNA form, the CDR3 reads TGTGCCAGCAGTTTTAGGGGGATCGAGCAGTACTTC. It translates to CASSFRGIEQYF.

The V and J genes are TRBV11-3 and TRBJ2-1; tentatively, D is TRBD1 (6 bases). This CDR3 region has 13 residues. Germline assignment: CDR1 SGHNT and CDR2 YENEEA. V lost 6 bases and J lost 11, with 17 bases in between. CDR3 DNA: TGTGCCAGCAGTTTAAGGGGGTTCCCCAAGCAGTTCTTC. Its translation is CASSLRGFPKQFF.

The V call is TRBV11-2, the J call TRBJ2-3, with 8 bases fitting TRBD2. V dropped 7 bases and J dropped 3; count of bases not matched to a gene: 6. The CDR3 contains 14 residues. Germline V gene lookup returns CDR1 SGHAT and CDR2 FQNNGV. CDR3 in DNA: TGTGCCAGCAAAAGCGGGGGTGGTACAGATACGCAGTATTTT. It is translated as CASKSGGGTDTQYF.

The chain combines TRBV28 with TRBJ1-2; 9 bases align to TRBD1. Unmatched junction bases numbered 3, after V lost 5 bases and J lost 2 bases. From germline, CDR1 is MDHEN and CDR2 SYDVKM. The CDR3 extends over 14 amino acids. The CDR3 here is CASSQGQGNYGYTF. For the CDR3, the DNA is TGTGCCAGCAGTCAAGGACAGGGGAACTATGGCTACACCTTC.

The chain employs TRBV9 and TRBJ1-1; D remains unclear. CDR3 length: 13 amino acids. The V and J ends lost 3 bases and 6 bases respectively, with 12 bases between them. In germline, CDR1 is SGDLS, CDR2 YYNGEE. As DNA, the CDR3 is TGTGCCAGCAGCGGCCACGTCCGGGCTGAAGCTTTCTTT. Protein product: CASSGHVRAEAFF.

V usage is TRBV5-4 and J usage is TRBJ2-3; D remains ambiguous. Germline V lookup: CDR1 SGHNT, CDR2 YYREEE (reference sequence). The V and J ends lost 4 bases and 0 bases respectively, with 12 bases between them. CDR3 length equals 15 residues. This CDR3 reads CASSLSPTSTDTQYF. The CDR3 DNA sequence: TGTGCCAGCAGCCTATCCCCAACTAGCACAGATACGCAGTATTTT.

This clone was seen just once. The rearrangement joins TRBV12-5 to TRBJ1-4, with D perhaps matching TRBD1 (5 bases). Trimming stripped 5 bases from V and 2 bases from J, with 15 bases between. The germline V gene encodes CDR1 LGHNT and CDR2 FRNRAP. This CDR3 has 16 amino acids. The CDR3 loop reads CASGPPWTPTNEKLFF. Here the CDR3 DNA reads TGTGCTAGTGGTCCACCCTGGACACCTACTAATGAAAAACTGTTTTTT.

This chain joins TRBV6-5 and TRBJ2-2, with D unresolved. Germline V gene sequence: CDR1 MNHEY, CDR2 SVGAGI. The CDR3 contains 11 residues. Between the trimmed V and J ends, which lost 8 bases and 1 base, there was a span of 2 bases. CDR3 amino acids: CASRNTGELFF. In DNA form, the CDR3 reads TGTGCCAGCCGGAACACCGGGGAGCTGTTTTTT.

In nucleotides, the CDR3 is TGTGCCAGCAGCCAAGACAGGGGGCAGGGACAGCCCCAGCATTTT. This gives the protein CASSQDRGQGQPQHF. The chain carries TRBV7-2 and TRBJ1-5; TRBD1 matches 10 bases. This CDR3 has 15 amino acids. Germline values: CDR1 SGHTA, CDR2 FQGNSA. V shed 5 bases and J 7 bases; nucleotides not matched to a gene: 8.

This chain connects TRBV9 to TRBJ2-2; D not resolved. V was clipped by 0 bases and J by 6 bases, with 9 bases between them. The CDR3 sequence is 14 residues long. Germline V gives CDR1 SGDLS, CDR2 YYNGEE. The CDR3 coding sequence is TGTGCCAGCAGCGTAGAGTTACGGGCCGGGGAGCTGTTTTTT. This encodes CASSVELRAGELFF. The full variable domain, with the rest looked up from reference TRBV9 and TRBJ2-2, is DSGVTQTPKHLITATGQRVTLRCSPRSGDLSVYWYQQSLDQGLQFLIQYYNGEERAKGNILERFSAQQFPDLHSELNLSSLELGDSALYFCASSVELRAGELFFGEGSRLTVL.

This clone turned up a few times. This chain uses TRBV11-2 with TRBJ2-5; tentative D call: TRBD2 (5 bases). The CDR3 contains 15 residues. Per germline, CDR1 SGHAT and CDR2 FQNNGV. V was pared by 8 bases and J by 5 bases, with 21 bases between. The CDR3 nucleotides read TGTGCCAGCGCCAACCCCGGGCGGGTGGAGGAGACCCAGTACTTC. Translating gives CASANPGRVEETQYF.

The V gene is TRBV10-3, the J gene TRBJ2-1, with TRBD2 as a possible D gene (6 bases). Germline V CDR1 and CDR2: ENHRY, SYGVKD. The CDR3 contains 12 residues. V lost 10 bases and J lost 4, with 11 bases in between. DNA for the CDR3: TGTGCCACCACGGGAGAGTACAATGAGCAGTTCTTC. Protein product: CATTGEYNEQFF.

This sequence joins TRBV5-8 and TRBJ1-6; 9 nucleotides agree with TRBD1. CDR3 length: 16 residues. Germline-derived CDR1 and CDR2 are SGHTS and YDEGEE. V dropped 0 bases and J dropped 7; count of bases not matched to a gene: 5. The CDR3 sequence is CASSLVGQGWNSPLHF. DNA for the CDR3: TGTGCCAGCAGCTTGGTTGGACAGGGGTGGAATTCACCCCTCCACTTT.

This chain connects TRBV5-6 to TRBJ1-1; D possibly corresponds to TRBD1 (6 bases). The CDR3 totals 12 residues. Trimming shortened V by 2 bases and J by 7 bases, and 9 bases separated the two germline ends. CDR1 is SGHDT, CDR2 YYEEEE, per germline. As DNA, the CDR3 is TGTGCCAGCAGCTTCGGACAGTATGAAGCTTTCTTT. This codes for CASSFGQYEAFF.

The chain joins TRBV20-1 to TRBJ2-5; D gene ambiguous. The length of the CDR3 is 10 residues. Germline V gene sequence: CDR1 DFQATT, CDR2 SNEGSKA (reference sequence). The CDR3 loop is CSPQQETQYF. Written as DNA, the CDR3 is TGCAGCCCCCAGCAAGAGACCCAGTACTTC.